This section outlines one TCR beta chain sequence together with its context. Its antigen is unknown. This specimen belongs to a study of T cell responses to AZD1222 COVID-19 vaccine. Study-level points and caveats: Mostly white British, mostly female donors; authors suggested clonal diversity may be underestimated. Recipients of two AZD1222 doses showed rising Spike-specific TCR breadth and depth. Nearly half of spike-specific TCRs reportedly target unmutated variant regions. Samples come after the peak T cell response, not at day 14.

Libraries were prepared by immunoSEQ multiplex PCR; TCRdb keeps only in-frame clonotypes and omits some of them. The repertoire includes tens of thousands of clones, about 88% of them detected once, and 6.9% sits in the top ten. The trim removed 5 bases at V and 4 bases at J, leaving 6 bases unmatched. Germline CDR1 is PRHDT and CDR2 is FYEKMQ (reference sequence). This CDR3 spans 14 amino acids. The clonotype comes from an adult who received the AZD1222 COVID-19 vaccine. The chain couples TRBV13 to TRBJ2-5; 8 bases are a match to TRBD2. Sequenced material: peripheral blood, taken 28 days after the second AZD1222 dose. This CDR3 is CASSRAGGRETQYF. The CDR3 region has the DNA TGTGCCAGCAGCCGCGCGGGGGGCCGAGAGACCCAGTACTTC.